Sequencing of this T cell receptor beta chain was carried out in a study of OX40 agonist ivuxolimab in advanced cancers. Study details: A partial response was reached by three patients: one with hepatocellular carcinoma and two with cutaneous melanoma.

Details on this clone: Its antigen is currently unknown.

The method was immunoSEQ multiplex PCR; TCRdb's version includes in-frame clones alone and lacks a portion of them. The sample includes roughly 63,000 clones, around 87% seen only once; the top ten take approximately 11%. Germline V CDR1 and CDR2: MNHEY, SMNVEV (reference sequence). The length of the CDR3 is 12 residues. Study-level points and caveats: Averaged across samples, CD8+ T cells carried more expanded clones than CD4+ did.

Sequencing was performed on CD4+ or CD8+ T cells sorted from blood, taken in a trial of the OX40 agonist ivuxolimab. This TCR derives from an adult with an advanced solid tumor such as melanoma, head and neck, liver or kidney cancer. The chain has TRBV27 and TRBJ2-5; D ambiguous. The J call is uncertain, as TRBJ2-7 better fits the DNA end. The CDR3 reads CASSTSWGEQYF. Here the CDR3 DNA reads TGTGCCAGCAGTACCAGCTGGGGCGAGCAGTACTTC.